The 27 T cell receptor beta chains below come from one sample, sequenced in a study of T cell repertoires in cytomegalovirus infection. TCRdb reprocessed the reads via MiXCR and lists one record per CDR3 protein. Seen here are 250,000 or so distinct CDR3 sequences, roughly an eighth observed once, and the top ten hold 1.6%. The sample consisted of PBMCs. The origin of the receptors is a human donor in good health (CMV status not recorded). Some clones in this sample may be carry-over from other donors' samples.

This clonotype was recorded at least ten times. The V gene is TRBV6-2 or TRBV6-3, the J gene TRBJ2-1, with D possibly matching TRBD2 (7 bases). In germline, CDR1 is MNHEY, CDR2 SVGEGT. The CDR3 runs to 19 residues. The V end was cut by 3 bases, the J end by 0 bases, with 21 bases between. The CDR3 coding sequence is TGTGCCAGCAGTTATTTAGCGGGTAGGGGGTTGAGCTCCTACAATGAGCAGTTCTTC. It yields the protein CASSYLAGRGLSSYNEQFF.

At least ten counts were recorded for this clonotype. V is TRBV6-6 and J is TRBJ2-5; weak D call: TRBD2 (5 bases). Germline V gene lookup returns CDR1 MNHNY and CDR2 SVGAGI (reference sequence). The CDR3 sequence is 17 residues long. Trimming took 0 bases from V and 5 from J, leaving 19 bases between them. The CDR3 is CASSYSREGYSRETQYF. The CDR3 region has the DNA TGTGCCAGCAGTTACTCAAGAGAGGGATATTCGCGGGAGACCCAGTACTTC.

In this sample, this clonotype turned up a few times. J is TRBJ1-3 and V is TRBV3-1; D is unresolved. CDR1 is LGHDT and CDR2 is YNNKEL in the germline V gene (reference sequence). The ends were cut back, 4 bases at V and 2 bases at J, with 3 bases in the middle. The CDR3 has 12 residues. CDR3 DNA: TGTGCCAGCAGCCGACCTGGAAACACCATATATTTT. This gives the protein CASSRPGNTIYF. The variable domain in full, with the rest retrieved from reference TRBV3-1 and TRBJ1-3, is DTAVSQTPKYLVTQMGNDKSIKCEQNLGHDTMYWYKQDSKKFLKIMFSYNNKELIINETVPNRFSPKSPDKAHLNLHINSLELGDSAVYFCASSRPGNTIYFGEGSWLTVV.

This clonotype turned up a few times. This chain connects TRBV20-1 to TRBJ2-7, with 7 bases that match TRBD1. With 6 bases clipped from V and 5 bases from J, the junction kept 7 bases outside the gene matches. Looked up from germline, CDR1 is DFQATT and CDR2 is SNEGSKA (reference sequence). CDR3 size: 12 residues. The CDR3: CSAQTGWDEQYF. In DNA, the CDR3 is TGCAGTGCCCAGACAGGGTGGGACGAGCAGTACTTC.

This clonotype came up a few times. V is TRBV19 and J is TRBJ2-2; TRBD1 might be the D (6 bases). This CDR3 comprises 17 residues. Germline-derived CDR1 and CDR2 are LNHDA and SQIVND (reference sequence). V shed 7 bases and J shed 2 bases, with 20 bases lying between them. The CDR3 nucleotides are TGTGCCAGTATGGGGCCCCGGACAGCTGATAACACCGGGGAGCTGTTTTTT. Translating gives CASMGPRTADNTGELFF.

This clonotype was recorded many times. V and J are TRBV7-2 and TRBJ2-5; D remains unclear. This CDR3 has 12 residues. Germline CDR1 SGHTA, CDR2 FQGNSA. The V gene lost 3 bases and the J gene lost 5 bases, with 7 bases spanning the gap. CDR3 nucleotides: TGTGCCAGCAGCTTTGCCCGGGAGACCCAGTACTTC. Protein: CASSFARETQYF.

This clonotype came up many times. This rearrangement joins TRBV6-1 to TRBJ1-6; TRBD1 matches 7 bases. The CDR3 consists of 17 residues. Germline V lookup: CDR1 MNHNS, CDR2 SASEGT. V lost 6 bases to trimming and J lost 4 bases; unmatched junction nucleotides: 12. DNA of the CDR3: TGTGCCAGCAGAACGACACAGGGGAGAACTTATAATTCACCCCTCCACTTT. Its translation: CASRTTQGRTYNSPLHF.

This clonotype was picked up many times. The V call is TRBV28, the J call TRBJ1-4; D gene unclear. The CDR3 spans 15 residues. Germline CDR1 MDHEN, CDR2 SYDVKM. V lost 5 bases and J 4 bases, leaving 14 bases between the germline ends. CDR3 coding DNA: TGTGCCAGCAGTCCCCCCGGGCAGGTTAATGAAAAACTGTTTTTT. Protein product: CASSPPGQVNEKLFF.

V is TRBV9 and J is TRBJ1-2; 9 bases match TRBD1. V lost 2 bases, J lost 8 bases, and 10 bases stayed unmatched. Germline values: CDR1 SGDLS, CDR2 YYNGEE. This CDR3 has 15 amino acids. CDR3 DNA sequence: TGTGCCAGCAGCGTCCGCCGGGACAGGGTGGAGGGCTACACCTTC. Translating it yields CASSVRRDRVEGYTF.

This clonotype was seen only a few times. The V gene is TRBV20-1, the J gene TRBJ2-5; a possible D gene is TRBD2 (6 bases). V was trimmed by 2 bases and J by 3 bases, leaving 13 bases between them. This CDR3 contains 14 residues. Germline-derived CDR1 and CDR2 are DFQATT and SNEGSKA (reference sequence). The CDR3 is CSARMGGIEETQYF. Written as DNA, the CDR3 is TGCAGTGCTAGAATGGGAGGAATCGAAGAGACCCAGTACTTC.

The genes are TRBV20-1 and TRBJ2-5; tentative D call: TRBD2 (6 bases). This CDR3 is 12 amino acids long. V dropped 6 bases and J dropped 5 bases, with 13 bases sitting between them. Germline loops: CDR1 DFQATT, CDR2 SNEGSKA (reference sequence). CDR3 coding DNA: TGCAGTGCCGGAGGGGCTGCGGAGACCCAGTACTTC. Translation: CSAGGAAETQYF.

This clonotype occurred many times. The chain combines TRBV4-3 with TRBJ2-7, with a tentative D call TRBD1 (6 bases). The CDR3 length is 16 residues. Germline lookup yields CDR1 LGHNA and CDR2 YSLEER. V was pared by 0 bases and J by 2 bases, with 14 bases between. The CDR3 DNA is TGCGCCAGCAGCCAAGATAAGGGCGCAGGGGCCTACGAGCAGTACTTC. Translated, it gives CASSQDKGAGAYEQYF.

This clonotype occurred many times. CDR3 sequence (DNA): TGTGCCAGCAGCTTATGGTCAACAGATACGCAGTATTTT. The encoded protein is CASSLWSTDTQYF. The chain joins TRBV7-2 to TRBJ2-3; D not resolved. CDR3 length equals 13 residues. V was clipped by 2 bases and J by 3 bases, with 6 bases between them. The V gene's germline CDR1 is SGHTA and CDR2 FQGNSA.

Turning to this clonotype: A much bigger clone sits one base away, suggesting this may be a read error. V gene TRBV7-2 combines with J gene TRBJ1-1; D remains ambiguous. The CDR3 runs 14 residues. CDR1 is SGHTA and CDR2 is FQGNSA in the germline V gene. The CDR3 DNA is TGTGCCACCAGCCTCTTACGGGGAATCACTGAAGCTTTCTTT. This codes for CATSLLRGITEAFF.

About this clonotype: A clone one base away is much larger, so this may be a read error. The chain has TRBV7-3 and TRBJ2-1; 12 nucleotides match TRBD2. CDR1 and CDR2 from the germline V gene are SGHTA and FQGTGA. The CDR3 runs 18 residues. In DNA form, the CDR3 reads TGTGCCAGCAGGTTAACCCGCGCTAGCGGGAGGGCCGGAAATGAGCAGTTCTTC. It specifies CASRLTRASGRAGNEQFF.

This clonotype was observed many times. The gene calls are TRBV19 and TRBJ1-2; D is ambiguous. Germline V CDR1 and CDR2: LNHDA, SQIVND (reference sequence). V shed 5 bases and J shed 2 bases, with 9 bases lying between them. The CDR3 length is 13 residues. The CDR3 DNA sequence: TGTGCCAGTAGTCCTCGGTACAACTATGGCTACACCTTC. Protein sequence: CASSPRYNYGYTF.

This clonotype showed up just a few times. The V call is TRBV20-1, the J call TRBJ2-5; D is possibly TRBD1 (6 bases). Per germline, CDR1 DFQATT and CDR2 SNEGSKA (reference sequence). This CDR3 comprises 16 residues. Trimming shortened V by 5 bases and J by 2 bases, and 21 bases separated the two germline ends. The CDR3 nucleotides read TGCAGTGCTGTACCAGGGGCCCGGGGCATTCAAGAGACCCAGTACTTC. Residues: CSAVPGARGIQETQYF.

In its sample, this clonotype was seen a few times. V usage is TRBV28 and J usage is TRBJ2-6; TRBD1 matches at 9 bases. The CDR3 extends over 17 amino acids. Germline V gene data show CDR1 as MDHEN and CDR2 as SYDVKM. V dropped 5 bases and J dropped 0; count of bases not matched to a gene: 5. CDR3 in amino acids: CASSRTGASSGANVLTF. The CDR3 region has the DNA TGTGCCAGCAGTCGGACAGGGGCTAGCTCTGGGGCCAACGTCCTGACTTTC.

The sample holds many counts of this clonotype. V is TRBV7-2 and J is TRBJ2-5; D is undetermined. The germline CDR1 and CDR2 sequences are SGHTA and FQGNSA. This CDR3 comprises 13 residues. V was pared by 5 bases and J by 2 bases, with 9 bases between. In nucleotides, the CDR3 is TGTGCCAGCAGCCCCGGACGGCAAGAGACCCAGTACTTC. Protein: CASSPGRQETQYF.

This clonotype was detected only a few times. V is TRBV20-1 and J is TRBJ2-2, with 12 bases lining up with TRBD2. Germline V gives CDR1 DFQATT, CDR2 SNEGSKA (reference sequence). This CDR3 spans 15 amino acids. V shed 3 bases and J 6 bases; nucleotides not matched to a gene: 5. As DNA, the CDR3 is TGCAGTGCTAGTCGGGCTAGCGGGAGGGCCGGGGAGCTGTTTTTT. Translating gives CSASRASGRAGELFF.

This clonotype has a count of ten or more. The chain links TRBV7-2 to TRBJ2-3; D remains unclear. This CDR3 is built from 15 residues. Trimming left V 3 bases short and J 0 bases short, with 10 bases between. Germline V gives CDR1 SGHTA, CDR2 FQGNSA. This chain's CDR3 is CASSLGSSSTDTQYF. The CDR3, as DNA: TGTGCCAGCAGCTTGGGCAGCTCTAGCACAGATACGCAGTATTTT.

The rearrangement links TRBV4-2 to TRBJ1-2; D might be TRBD1 (5 bases). The CDR3 loop spans 15 amino acids. Germline V CDR1 and CDR2: LGHNA, YNFKEQ. V was pared by 0 bases and J by 4 bases, with 12 bases between. In DNA form, the CDR3 reads TGTGCCAGCAGCCAAGACGGGGGATCCTCCTATGGCTACACCTTC. This encodes CASSQDGGSSYGYTF.

In this sample, this clonotype turned up many times. The rearrangement joins TRBV7-2 to TRBJ2-2; D is uncertain. V was cut by 1 base and J by 0 bases, with 6 bases left in between. This CDR3 contains 15 residues. Germline-derived CDR1 and CDR2 are SGHTA and FQGNSA. This chain's CDR3 is CASSLESTNTGELFF. CDR3 DNA sequence: TGTGCCAGCAGCTTAGAAAGTACGAACACCGGGGAGCTGTTTTTT.

This clonotype was found many times. The chain recombines TRBV19 with TRBJ1-5, with D perhaps matching TRBD1 (6 bases). The CDR3 loop spans 14 amino acids. Trimming left V 2 bases short and J 6 bases short, with 11 bases between. Germline CDR1 and CDR2: LNHDA and SQIVND (reference sequence). CDR3 coding DNA: TGTGCCAGTAGTATAACAGGGAGGGGTCAGCCCCAGCATTTT. Translated: CASSITGRGQPQHF.

This clonotype was detected many times. This chain joins TRBV12-3 or TRBV12-4 and TRBJ1-1; 7 nucleotides match TRBD1. The trim removed 6 bases at V and 0 bases at J, leaving 4 bases unmatched. This CDR3 comprises 14 residues. The CDR3 loop is CASRGDSLNTEAFF. As DNA, the CDR3 is TGTGCCAGCAGGGGGGACAGCCTGAACACTGAAGCTTTCTTT.

This clonotype was observed at least ten times. The rearrangement links TRBV6-1 to TRBJ2-1; 8 bases map to TRBD1. The CDR3 sequence is 14 residues long. V shed 6 bases and J 9 bases; nucleotides not matched to a gene: 10. Germline V gene sequence: CDR1 MNHNS, CDR2 SASEGT. CDR3 in DNA: TGTGCCAGCAGAAAAGGGGGACAGGCCATTGAGCAGTTCTTC. Protein: CASRKGGQAIEQFF.

V gene TRBV7-2 combines with J gene TRBJ1-6, with D tentatively TRBD1 (5 bases). CDR3 size: 16 residues. Trimming stripped 1 base from V and 7 bases from J, with 14 bases between. Germline loops: CDR1 SGHTA, CDR2 FQGNSA. In nucleotides, the CDR3 is TGTGCCAGCAGCTTAGGTCTGGCAGGGTTGAATTCACCCCTCCACTTT. Translating it yields CASSLGLAGLNSPLHF.